Here is one T cell receptor beta chain with its context. Its binding antigen is unknown. Per-base quality was not reported, and no clone a single base away is much larger than it. Systemically healthy Caucasian individuals from Russia, 35 to 50 in total and aged about 6 to 90 years, were included as donors. Each donor gave about 9.2 milliliters of peripheral blood, drawn into EDTA-treated Vacutainer tubes. Ficoll-Paque density-gradient centrifugation was used to isolate PBMCs, with at least 7 million obtained per sample. Total RNA was extracted from PBMCs with Trizol reagent, with at least 5.5 micrograms obtained per sample. The percentages of naive CD45RAhigh/CD27high T cells were determined by flow cytometry on a PBMC aliquot from every donor. This sample was included in a study of blood T cells in healthy people across ages (dated by TCRdb to between 2014 and 2017). With regard to the full study: In model experiments, template switching captured roughly one uniquely barcoded TCR beta cDNA molecule for every two T cells. The study measured age-related changes in TCR beta repertoire diversity using deep sequencing normalized with unique cDNA molecular identifiers. The donors were split into four age groups: young (average about 16 years), middle-aged (roughly 42), aged (roughly 68) and long-lived (roughly 86). To avoid experimental bias, donors of different ages were distributed randomly across sequencing lanes. Two additional independent replicas of 1 million unique cDNA reads from the same blood draw were analyzed for two donors (one aged 18 to 29 and one aged 80 or older). The paper's findings and limits, for the study overall: Estimates of total diversity from one million sequenced T cells were regarded as lower bounds and underestimates. A strong correlation was found between observed TCR beta diversity and the percentage of naive T cells measured by flow cytometry. Compared with the aged group, the long-lived group had more naive CD4+ T cells, fewer expanded clones and increased TCR diversity, a pattern suggesting age selection. Bulk unsorted PBMC profiling prevented conclusive comparison of naive and antigen-experienced compartments. Because the CMV infection status of the donors was unknown, age-related changes in expanded clonotypes may potentially have been confounded. As age increased, observed TCR beta diversity per million T cells dropped in a roughly linear way, and a significant reduction was already evident by age about 40.

Taken from cysteine to phenylalanine, the CDR3 has 13 residues. The only DNA kept is the CDR3, 39 bases in frame from the first base. V is clipped by 2 bases and J by 7 bases, and the sequence between their germline boundaries is 9 bases long. Library generation was performed with 5' RACE. The sample was run on an Illumina HiSeq 2500. A second PCR of about 6 to 11 cycles was performed with a sample-barcoded 5' primer and a J-beta primer mix. A template-switch 5' adaptor carrying 12 random nucleotides introduced a unique molecular identifier onto each TCR beta cDNA molecule. Each sample yielded at least 3 million CDR3-containing paired-end reads. First-strand cDNA synthesis was performed from all RNA using the Mint cDNA synthesis kit, with priming by a TRBC-specific oligonucleotide. All cDNA was treated with uracil-DNA glycosylase and then went through a first 18-cycle PCR with the universal primers M1SS and BC2_uni_R. The authors' pipeline ran thus. For normalization, 1 million high-quality reads were randomly selected from each sample, with every read carrying a distinct molecular identifier. Reads sharing molecular identifiers were discarded rather than binned into consensus sequences. MiTCR, run with a Q25 quality threshold and the strictest error-elimination algorithm, handled CDR3 identification, clonotype clustering and error correction. A nonparametric unseen species model using Euler transformation provided a lower-bound estimate of total TCR beta diversity. Clones were called with MiXCR by TCRdb after fastp trimmed the public reads at Q25, and only in-frame beta chains were retained. One record per CDR3 amino acid sequence lists the most common genes and DNA. These V and J calls derive from TCRdb rather than the authors' analysis. This sample comprises approximately 1.5 million distinct CDR3 sequences, 35% to 45% of them detected only once. In total, the top ten clones hold just over 4% of the sample.

This sequence originates from a woman under 30 in good health. The sample consisted of blood. The chain links TRBV12-3 or TRBV12-4 with TRBJ1-5, with no confidently assigned D gene. The DNA reads TGTGCCAGCAGTTTAATGGCTGGACAGCCCCAGCATTTT. Its amino acids are CASSLMAGQPQHF.